These 18 T cell receptor beta chains were all obtained from the same sample, sequenced in a study of beta chain features in type 1 diabetes. The authors reverse transcribed all of the isolated RNA, so sequencing captured expressed TCRB transcripts. This table comes from immunoSEQ multiplex PCR, and its TCRdb copy is limited to in-frame clones, with some not included. Of about 360,000 clones in the sample, roughly 13% were seen once. Sequencing was carried out using naive CD4+ T cells from blood. The receptors were sampled from a man in his late teens or twenties in good health.

This rearrangement joins TRBV5-6 to TRBJ2-5; D uncertain. The germline gives CDR1 SGHDT, CDR2 YYEEEE. CDR3 length: 14 amino acids. The germline V and J ends were trimmed by 0 bases and 5 bases, with 11 bases remaining between them. DNA for the CDR3: TGTGCCAGCAGCTTGGGGCCCCTTTTGGAGACCCAGTACTTC. This codes for CASSLGPLLETQYF.

This clone was counted a few times. The chain recombines TRBV9 with TRBJ1-4; TRBD1 is a possible D gene (5 bases). The CDR3 totals 18 residues. Germline V lookup: CDR1 SGDLS, CDR2 YYNGEE. The ends were cut back, 3 bases at V and 6 bases at J, with 24 bases in the middle. CDR3 amino acids: CASSARAGLPSIDEKLFF. In nucleotides, the CDR3 is TGTGCCAGCAGCGCGAGGGCGGGACTCCCCTCGATCGATGAAAAACTGTTTTTT.

There are a few counts of this clone. The rearrangement links TRBV25-1 to TRBJ1-2, with D possibly being TRBD1 (6 bases). The length of the CDR3 is 14 residues. V was shortened by 2 bases and J by 3 bases, with 10 bases between the two germline ends. Germline V lookup: CDR1 MGHDK, CDR2 SYGVNS. CDR3 protein: CASSEPGDHYGYTF. In nucleotides, the CDR3 is TGTGCCAGCAGTGAACCAGGGGATCACTATGGCTACACCTTC.

The V and J genes are TRBV10-3 and TRBJ2-3, with 7 nucleotides matching TRBD1. The germline V gene has CDR1 ENHRY and CDR2 SYGVKD. CDR3 size: 13 residues. V lost 11 bases, J lost 0 bases, and 5 bases stayed unmatched. The CDR3 spells CAGRQGSTDTQYF. CDR3 bases: TGTGCCGGGCGACAGGGTAGCACAGATACGCAGTATTTT.

The J gene is TRBJ2-1, the V gene TRBV27; 10 bases are a match to TRBD2. The V gene end was trimmed by 2 bases and the J gene end by 8 bases; junction bases not matched to a gene: 9. The CDR3 consists of 16 residues. The V gene's germline CDR1 is MNHEY and CDR2 SMNVEV (reference sequence). CDR3 sequence reads: CASSLPLAGDRYEQFF. In DNA, the CDR3 is TGTGCCAGCAGTTTACCCCTAGCGGGAGATCGCTATGAGCAGTTCTTC.

This chain links TRBV6-5 with TRBJ2-5; D gene ambiguous. This CDR3 is built from 13 residues. Trimming took off 6 bases at V and 3 bases at J, with 11 bases between the two ends. Looked up from germline, CDR1 is MNHEY and CDR2 is SVGAGI. The CDR3 here is CASRQTSEETQYF. The CDR3 coding sequence is TGTGCCAGCAGGCAGACATCCGAAGAGACCCAGTACTTC.

This clone was seen a few times. V gene TRBV5-1 combines with J gene TRBJ2-1; possible D gene TRBD1, 6 bases. Trimming took 4 bases from V and 4 from J, leaving 12 bases between them. Looked up from germline, CDR1 is SGHRS and CDR2 is YFSETQ. The CDR3 is 14 amino acids. CDR3 sequence reads: CASSDGQIYNEQFF. Written as DNA, the CDR3 is TGCGCCAGCAGCGATGGACAGATATACAATGAGCAGTTCTTC.

This clone has a handful of counts. This chain connects TRBV30 to TRBJ2-1, with D perhaps matching TRBD1 (5 bases). V lost 2 bases and J lost 0, with 11 bases in between. The CDR3 runs to 15 residues. CDR1 is GTSNPN and CDR2 is SVGIG in the germline V gene (reference sequence). CDR3 sequence: CAWSRGSSSYNEQFF. In DNA form, the CDR3 reads TGTGCCTGGAGTAGGGGCAGTAGCTCCTACAATGAGCAGTTCTTC.

Comments on this clone: The germline gene is not matched at one end of the junction; a read error may be the cause. The gene calls are TRBV5-4 and TRBJ2-7, with D unresolved. Germline CDR1 SGHNT, CDR2 YYREEE (reference sequence). CDR3 length equals 12 residues. CDR3 region: CASSQTRGEQYF. In DNA, the CDR3 is TGCGCCAGCAGCCAAACCCGCGGCGAGCAGTACTTC.

Notes on this clone: One end of the junction does not line up with germline, which may come from a read error. V gene TRBV30 combines with J gene TRBJ1-4; no definite D call. The CDR3 extends over 13 amino acids. Germline V gene sequence: CDR1 GTSNPN, CDR2 SVGIG (reference sequence). The chain's CDR3 is CAWRVRTIEKLFF. The DNA for the CDR3 is TGTGCCTGGAGGGTGCGAACTATTGAAAAACTGTTTTTT.

This clone has more than one count but fewer than ten. The sample has other DNA sequences that encode this CDR3 too. The gene calls are TRBV19 and TRBJ1-5, with D possibly being TRBD1 (5 bases). Trimming removed 4 bases at V and 2 bases at J, with 6 bases between. Germline CDR1 is LNHDA and CDR2 is SQIVND (reference sequence). The CDR3 is 13 amino acids. CDR3 in DNA: TGTGCCAGTAGTAAACAGGGCAATCAGCCCCAGCATTTT. Its protein is CASSKQGNQPQHF. The variable domain in full, completed from reference TRBV19 and TRBJ1-5, reads DGGITQSPKYLFRKEGQNVTLSCEQNLNHDAMYWYRQDPGQGLRLIYYSQIVNDFQKGDIAEGYSVSREKKESFPLTVTSAQKNPTAFYLCASSKQGNQPQHFGDGTRLSIL.

This clone was counted between two and nine times. The chain joins TRBV30 to TRBJ2-2; D perhaps matches TRBD2 (5 bases). Germline loops: CDR1 GTSNPN, CDR2 SVGIG (reference sequence). The CDR3 extends over 14 amino acids. The CDR3 here is CGRRSRLPTGELFF. The CDR3 DNA reads as TGTGGCCGGCGGTCCCGACTACCAACCGGGGAGCTGTTTTTT.

This chain links TRBV11-2 with TRBJ2-7; possible D gene TRBD2, 5 bases. The CDR3 sequence is 13 residues long. CDR1 is SGHAT and CDR2 is FQNNGV in the germline V gene. V was shortened by 0 bases and J by 6 bases, with 9 bases between the two germline ends. CDR3 amino acids: CASSLDGEGEQYF. The CDR3 DNA is TGTGCCAGCAGCTTAGATGGAGAGGGCGAGCAGTACTTC.

This chain links TRBV5-6 with TRBJ1-3; 7 bases are a match to TRBD1. Germline V gives CDR1 SGHDT, CDR2 YYEEEE. The CDR3 totals 15 residues. The V segment lost 3 bases and the J segment 1 base; nucleotides outside the gene matches: 4. In nucleotides, the CDR3 is TGTGCCAGCAGCTCGACAGGGTGGTCTGGAAACACCATATATTTT. This encodes CASSSTGWSGNTIYF.

The rearrangement joins TRBV28 to TRBJ2-7; 10 bases match TRBD2. Germline CDR1 reads MDHEN; CDR2 reads SYDVKM. V was pared by 3 bases and J by 3 bases, with 5 bases of the junction left unmatched. The CDR3 runs 15 residues. CDR3 bases: TGTGCCAGCAGTTTGGTAGCGGGGGGAGACTACGAGCAGTACTTC. Its protein product is CASSLVAGGDYEQYF.

The sample holds a few counts of this clone. V is TRBV9 and J is TRBJ2-3, with D maybe TRBD2 (6 bases). Trimming left V 4 bases short and J 6 bases short, with 15 bases between. Germline V CDR1 and CDR2: SGDLS, YYNGEE. The CDR3 has 14 residues. The CDR3 DNA reads as TGTGCCAGCAGCCCCTTGACGGGAGTGGATACGCAGTATTTT. This translates into CASSPLTGVDTQYF.

This chain uses TRBV9 with TRBJ2-1, with no clear D. Germline V gene data show CDR1 as SGDLS and CDR2 as YYNGEE. The CDR3 covers 17 residues. The ends were cut back, 0 bases at V and 3 bases at J, with 16 bases in the middle. As DNA, the CDR3 is TGTGCCAGCAGCGTAGCTTGGCAGGCCGAATTCTACAATGAGCAGTTCTTC. Its protein product is CASSVAWQAEFYNEQFF.

The rearrangement joins TRBV30 to TRBJ2-3; a weak D match, TRBD2 (7 bases). This CDR3 comprises 17 residues. V dropped 1 base and J dropped 1 base, with 18 bases sitting between them. Per the germline V gene, CDR1 is GTSNPN and CDR2 is SVGIG (reference sequence). This CDR3 is CAWSALKGGAGTDTQYF. In nucleotides, the CDR3 is TGTGCCTGGAGTGCCCTGAAGGGGGGGGCGGGCACAGATACGCAGTATTTT. The full variable domain, rest sourced from reference TRBV30 and TRBJ2-3, is SQTIHQWPATLVQPVGSPLSLECTVEGTSNPNLYWYRQAAGRGLQLLFYSVGIGQISSEVPQNLSASRPQDRQFILSSKKLLLSDSGFYLCAWSALKGGAGTDTQYFGPGTRLTVL.